This TCR beta chain emerged from a study of persistence of HIV-infected CD4 T cells. This was the immunoSEQ version 4 assay in survey mode. Produced via immunoSEQ multiplex PCR; TCRdb's table is partial and in-frame only. The repertoire holds approximately 32,000 clones, with roughly 80% as singletons. Cells were stimulated with overlapping HIV-1 Gag 15-mer peptides. CD40L/CD69 double-negative CD45RO-high memory CD4+ T cells were collected. This clone was picked up one time. Its antigen is not identified. The receptor comes from an adult woman with HIV who was CMV-seropositive. This sample comprised CD4+ T cells sorted from PBMCs after roughly 20-hour stimulation, obtained from a patient who received antiretroviral therapy.

The CDR3 loop reads CASSETLNTGELFF. The DNA of the CDR3 is TGCGCCAGCAGTGAAACGTTGAACACCGGGGAGCTGTTTTTT. The V gene is TRBV10-1, the J gene TRBJ2-2; no firm D call. CDR3 length: 14 amino acids. Trimming shortened V by 3 bases and J by 1 base, and 6 bases separated the two germline ends. The germline CDR1 and CDR2 sequences are WNHNN and SYGVQD (reference sequence).